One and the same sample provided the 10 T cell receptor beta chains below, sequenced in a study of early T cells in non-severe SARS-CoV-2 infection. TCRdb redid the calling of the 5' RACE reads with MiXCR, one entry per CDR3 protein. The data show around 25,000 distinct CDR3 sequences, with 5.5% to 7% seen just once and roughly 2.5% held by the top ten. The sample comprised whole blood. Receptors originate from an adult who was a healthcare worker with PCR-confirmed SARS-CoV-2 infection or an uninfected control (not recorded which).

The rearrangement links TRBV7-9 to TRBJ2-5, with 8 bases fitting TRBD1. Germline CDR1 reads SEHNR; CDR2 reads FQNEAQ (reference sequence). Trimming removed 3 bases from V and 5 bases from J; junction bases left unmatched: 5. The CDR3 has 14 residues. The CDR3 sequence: CASSFGRGRETQYF. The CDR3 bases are TGTGCCAGCAGCTTCGGCAGGGGGCGCGAGACCCAGTACTTC.

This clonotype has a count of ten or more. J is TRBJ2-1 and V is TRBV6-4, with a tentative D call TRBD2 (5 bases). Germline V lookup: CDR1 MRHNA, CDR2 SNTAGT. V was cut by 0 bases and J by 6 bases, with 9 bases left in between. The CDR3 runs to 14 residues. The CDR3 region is CASSDSGGPNEQFF. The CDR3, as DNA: TGTGCCAGCAGTGACTCCGGCGGGCCCAATGAGCAGTTCTTC.

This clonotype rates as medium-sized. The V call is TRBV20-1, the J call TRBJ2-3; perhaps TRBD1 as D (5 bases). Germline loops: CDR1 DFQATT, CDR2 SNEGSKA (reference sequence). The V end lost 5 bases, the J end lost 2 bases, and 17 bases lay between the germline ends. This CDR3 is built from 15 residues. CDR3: CSAGWTRGSTDTQYF. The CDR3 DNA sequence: TGCAGTGCTGGTTGGACAAGAGGCTCCACAGATACGCAGTATTTT.

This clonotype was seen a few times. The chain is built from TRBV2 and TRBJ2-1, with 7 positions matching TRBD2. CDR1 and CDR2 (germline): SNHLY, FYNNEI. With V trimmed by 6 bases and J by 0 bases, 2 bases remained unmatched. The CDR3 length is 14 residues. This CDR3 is CASRGDYSYNEQFF. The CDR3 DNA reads TGTGCCAGCAGAGGGGACTACTCCTACAATGAGCAGTTCTTC.

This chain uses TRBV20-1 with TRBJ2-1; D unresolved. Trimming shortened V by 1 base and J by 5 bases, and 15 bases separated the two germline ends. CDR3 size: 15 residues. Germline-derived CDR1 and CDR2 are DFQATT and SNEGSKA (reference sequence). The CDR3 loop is CSARAGKGQNNEQFF. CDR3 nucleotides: TGCAGTGCTAGAGCAGGAAAGGGTCAAAACAATGAGCAGTTCTTC.

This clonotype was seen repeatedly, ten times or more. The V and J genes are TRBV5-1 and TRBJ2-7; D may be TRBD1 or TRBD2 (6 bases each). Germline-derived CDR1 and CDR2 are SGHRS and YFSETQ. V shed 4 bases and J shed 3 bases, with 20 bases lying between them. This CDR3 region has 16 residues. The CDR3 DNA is TGCGCCAGCAGCGCCTACTCCCGGGGGCCCCTCTACGAGCAGTACTTC. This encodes CASSAYSRGPLYEQYF.

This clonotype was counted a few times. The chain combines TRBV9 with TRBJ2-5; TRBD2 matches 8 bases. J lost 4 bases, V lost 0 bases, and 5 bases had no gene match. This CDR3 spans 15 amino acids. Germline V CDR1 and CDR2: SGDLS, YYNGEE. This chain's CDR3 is CASSVGSAGGETQYF. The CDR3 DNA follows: TGTGCCAGCAGCGTAGGGTCGGCGGGAGGAGAGACCCAGTACTTC.

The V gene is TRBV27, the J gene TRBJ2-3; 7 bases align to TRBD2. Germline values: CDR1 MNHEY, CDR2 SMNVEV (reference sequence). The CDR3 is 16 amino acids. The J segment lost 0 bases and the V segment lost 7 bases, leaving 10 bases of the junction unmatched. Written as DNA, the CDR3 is TGTGCCAGCACTCCTTTTCGCGGGAGTAGCACAGATACGCAGTATTTT. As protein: CASTPFRGSSTDTQYF.

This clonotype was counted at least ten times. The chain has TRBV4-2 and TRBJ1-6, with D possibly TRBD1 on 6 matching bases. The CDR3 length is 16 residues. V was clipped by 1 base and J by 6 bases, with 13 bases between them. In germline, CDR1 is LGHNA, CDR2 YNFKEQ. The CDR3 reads CASSQARTVTNSPLHF. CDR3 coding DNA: TGTGCCAGCAGCCAAGCCAGGACAGTCACTAATTCACCCCTCCACTTT.

The CDR3 sequence is CSAPAWTEAFF. CDR3 DNA sequence: TGCAGTGCTCCCGCCTGGACTGAAGCTTTCTTT. The V call is TRBV20-1, the J call TRBJ1-1; unclear D gene. Germline assignment: CDR1 DFQATT and CDR2 SNEGSKA (reference sequence). The CDR3 sequence is 11 residues long. V was pared by 5 bases and J by 5 bases, with 9 bases between.